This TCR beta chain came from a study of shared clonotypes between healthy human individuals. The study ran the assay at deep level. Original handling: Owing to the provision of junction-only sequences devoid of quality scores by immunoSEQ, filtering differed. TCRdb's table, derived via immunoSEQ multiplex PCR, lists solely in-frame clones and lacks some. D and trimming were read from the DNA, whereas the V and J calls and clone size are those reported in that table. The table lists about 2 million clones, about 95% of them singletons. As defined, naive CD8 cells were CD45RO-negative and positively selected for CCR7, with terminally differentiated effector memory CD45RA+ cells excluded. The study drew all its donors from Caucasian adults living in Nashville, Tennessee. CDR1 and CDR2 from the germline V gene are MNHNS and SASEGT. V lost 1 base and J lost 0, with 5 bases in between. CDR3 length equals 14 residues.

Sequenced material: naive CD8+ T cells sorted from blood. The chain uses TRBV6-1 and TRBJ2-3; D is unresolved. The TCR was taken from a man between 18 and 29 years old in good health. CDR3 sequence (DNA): TGTGCCAGCAGTGAAGAGGCCAGCACAGATACGCAGTATTTT. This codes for CASSEEASTDTQYF.